This entry lists 25 T cell receptor beta chains sequenced from one sample in a study of blood T cell repertoires in COVID-19. Using immunoSEQ multiplex PCR, the repertoire was profiled, and TCRdb retains in-frame clones only, with some absent. This sample has roughly 250,000 clones, with roughly nine tenths found just once. The material sequenced was PBMCs or T cells enriched from blood (not recorded which). The origin of the receptors is a human donor in a cohort exposed to, infected with or recovered from COVID-19 (not recorded which). The donor label of this sample is uncertain.

The chain joins TRBV2 to TRBJ2-1; maybe TRBD2 (6 bases). This CDR3 comprises 14 residues. Germline V gene sequence: CDR1 SNHLY, CDR2 FYNNEI. Trimming left V 1 base short and J 9 bases short, with 13 bases between. This CDR3 reads CASSEEGWEAEQFF. The CDR3 coding sequence is TGTGCCAGCAGTGAAGAGGGCTGGGAGGCTGAGCAGTTCTTC.

The genes are TRBV5-6 and TRBJ1-1; no clear D. Germline CDR1 SGHDT, CDR2 YYEEEE. The CDR3 loop spans 13 amino acids. Trimming removed 5 bases from V and 2 bases from J, with 10 bases in between. The CDR3 reads CASRHGINTEAFF. CDR3 in DNA: TGTGCCAGCAGACACGGGATTAACACTGAAGCTTTCTTT.

The rearrangement joins TRBV2 to TRBJ1-1, with a possible D match to TRBD1 (5 bases). Germline V gives CDR1 SNHLY, CDR2 FYNNEI. V was shortened by 6 bases and J by 4 bases, with 15 bases between the two germline ends. The CDR3 spans 14 residues. The CDR3 sequence is CASRVRGSLTEAFF. The CDR3 DNA reads TGTGCCAGCAGGGTGCGGGGGTCCCTCACTGAAGCTTTCTTT.

This clone showed up just once. This chain uses TRBV11-2 with TRBJ1-2; no clear D. The CDR3 runs to 15 residues. CDR1 is SGHAT and CDR2 is FQNNGV in the germline V gene. V was pared by 0 bases and J by 4 bases, with 12 bases between. CDR3 region: CASSLEWGGGYGYTF. The CDR3 DNA is TGTGCCAGCAGCTTAGAGTGGGGAGGAGGCTATGGCTACACCTTC. The whole variable domain, remainder taken from reference TRBV11-2 and TRBJ1-2, is EAGVAQSPRYKIIEKRQSVAFWCNPISGHATLYWYQQILGQGPKLLIQFQNNGVVDDSQLPKDRFSAERLKGVDSTLKIQPAKLEDSAVYLCASSLEWGGGYGYTFGSGTRLTVV.

The chain combines TRBV7-8 with TRBJ1-1, with D uncertain. Per germline, CDR1 SGHVS and CDR2 FQNEAQ. V was cut by 3 bases and J by 5 bases, with 10 bases left in between. The CDR3 sequence is 13 residues long. The CDR3 DNA follows: TGTGCCAGCAGCTTGGTGGGCAGAACTGAAGCTTTCTTT. Its protein product is CASSLVGRTEAFF.

V gene TRBV4-1 combines with J gene TRBJ2-1; TRBD2 matches 14 bases. Trimming at V came to 3 bases and at J to 9 bases, leaving 4 bases not matched to a gene. Per germline, CDR1 MGHRA and CDR2 YSYEKL. The CDR3 has 15 residues. This chain's CDR3 is CASSQTSGGGGEQFF. Here the CDR3 DNA reads TGCGCCAGCAGCCAGACTAGCGGGGGGGGCGGTGAGCAGTTCTTC.

The chain is built from TRBV11-2 and TRBJ2-5, with D tentatively TRBD1 (5 bases). Trimming shortened V by 5 bases and J by 2 bases, and 18 bases separated the two germline ends. This CDR3 is 16 amino acids long. Germline CDR1 SGHAT, CDR2 FQNNGV. The CDR3 spells CASSPSVTGVQETQYF. CDR3 in DNA: TGTGCCAGCAGCCCCTCCGTCACAGGCGTACAAGAGACCCAGTACTTC.

This chain connects TRBV19 to TRBJ2-3; no firm D call. Germline V gene sequence: CDR1 LNHDA, CDR2 SQIVND (reference sequence). The CDR3 sequence is 15 residues long. Trimming pared 0 bases from V and 0 bases from J, leaving 7 bases between. CDR3 nucleotides: TGTGCCAGTAGTATAGATGGGCCTAGCACAGATACGCAGTATTTT. Its protein product is CASSIDGPSTDTQYF.

The CDR3 DNA reads TGCGCCAGCAGCCAAGAACAGAACACCGGGGAGCTGTTTTTT. It specifies CASSQEQNTGELFF. The chain combines TRBV4-1 with TRBJ2-2; no clear D. In germline, CDR1 is MGHRA, CDR2 YSYEKL. The CDR3 runs 14 residues. V dropped 0 bases and J dropped 1 base, with 3 bases sitting between them.

The chain recombines TRBV9 with TRBJ1-4; D remains ambiguous. Trimming pared 3 bases from V and 5 bases from J, leaving 11 bases between. The CDR3 extends over 14 amino acids. Germline CDR1 SGDLS, CDR2 YYNGEE. CDR3 loop: CASSGGKDNEKLFF. In nucleotides, the CDR3 is TGTGCCAGCAGCGGAGGGAAGGACAATGAAAAACTGTTTTTT.

The genes are TRBV19 and TRBJ1-5, with D tentatively TRBD1 (5 bases). The ends were cut back, 3 bases at V and 5 bases at J, with 11 bases in the middle. Germline V gene data show CDR1 as LNHDA and CDR2 as SQIVND (reference sequence). The CDR3 loop spans 14 amino acids. CDR3 DNA sequence: TGTGCCAGTAGTATGTTCCAAGGGGATCAGCCCCAGCATTTT. Its translation is CASSMFQGDQPQHF.

The rearrangement links TRBV7-8 to TRBJ1-3, with TRBD1 as a possible D gene (5 bases). V was shortened by 5 bases and J by 0 bases, with 17 bases between the two germline ends. The CDR3 has 17 residues. Germline V lookup: CDR1 SGHVS, CDR2 FQNEAQ. This CDR3 is CASSLSLSGISGNTIYF. The DNA for the CDR3 is TGTGCCAGCAGCCTATCCCTTTCAGGGATCTCTGGAAACACCATATATTTT.

The genes are TRBV4-3 and TRBJ2-1; 7 bases match TRBD1. Germline V gives CDR1 LGHNA, CDR2 YSLEER. V shed 4 bases and J 3 bases; nucleotides not matched to a gene: 12. CDR3 size: 17 residues. The CDR3 coding sequence is TGCGCCAGCAGCCCCCAGCTCGGGGCAGGGGGCTACAATGAGCAGTTCTTC. As protein: CASSPQLGAGGYNEQFF.

This chain connects TRBV7-9 to TRBJ1-5; no reliable D call. V was trimmed by 5 bases and J by 5 bases, leaving 7 bases between them. Germline CDR1 SEHNR, CDR2 FQNEAQ (reference sequence). This CDR3 is 12 amino acids long. CDR3 in DNA: TGTGCCAGCAGCAGCGAGGATCAGCCCCAGCATTTT. It specifies CASSSEDQPQHF.

Details on this clone: One junction end disagrees with the germline gene, perhaps due to a read error. The rearrangement joins TRBV6-5 to TRBJ1-5; unclear D gene. This CDR3 is 15 amino acids long. Per the germline V gene, CDR1 is MNHEY and CDR2 is SVGAGI. The CDR3 protein is CASSSGPESGQPQHF. CDR3 nucleotide sequence: TGTGCTAGCAGTTCAGGTCCCGAGAGTGGGCAGCCCCAGCATTTT.

The chain joins TRBV20-1 to TRBJ1-4; no clear D gene. In germline, CDR1 is DFQATT, CDR2 SNEGSKA (reference sequence). CDR3 length: 14 amino acids. With 3 bases removed from V and 8 bases from J, the gap between germline ends came to 16 bases. The CDR3 nucleotides read TGCAGTGCTAGTGACGGACGGGAGGCGGAAAAACTGTTTTTT. This gives the protein CSASDGREAEKLFF.

The rearrangement uses TRBV5-1 and TRBJ1-1; TRBD1 is a possible D gene (6 bases). Trimming stripped 2 bases from V and 6 bases from J, with 17 bases between. The CDR3 has 15 amino acids. Germline values: CDR1 SGHRS, CDR2 YFSETQ. The CDR3 protein is CASSLGSTGPSEAFF. The CDR3, as DNA: TGCGCCAGCAGCTTAGGCAGTACAGGGCCTTCTGAAGCTTTCTTT.

In this sample, this clone turned up once. The chain carries TRBV27 and TRBJ1-1; 9 bases are a match to TRBD1. The CDR3 consists of 14 residues. Trimming cost V 5 bases and J 2 bases; bases outside gene matches: 3. Germline lookup yields CDR1 MNHEY and CDR2 SMNVEV (reference sequence). CDR3 nucleotide sequence: TGTGCCAGCAGTCCGGACAGGGGCAACACTGAAGCTTTCTTT. Its translation is CASSPDRGNTEAFF.

The V gene is TRBV6-5, the J gene TRBJ2-3; possibly TRBD2 for D (6 bases). From germline, CDR1 is MNHEY and CDR2 SVGAGI. V dropped 5 bases and J dropped 7 bases, with 19 bases sitting between them. The CDR3 loop spans 15 amino acids. CDR3 DNA: TGTGCCAGCAGTCGACTAGTCGGAGGAGGGAATACGCAGTATTTT. It yields the protein CASSRLVGGGNTQYF.

This sequence joins TRBV6-4 and TRBJ2-2; the match to TRBD1 covers 7 bases. Looked up from germline, CDR1 is MRHNA and CDR2 is SNTAGT. The junction had 1 base not matched to a gene; V was cut back by 4 bases and J by 5 bases. CDR3 length: 13 amino acids. For the CDR3, the DNA is TGTGCCAGCAGTGCGGACAGGACCGGGGAGCTGTTTTTT. Encoded protein: CASSADRTGELFF.

The chain combines TRBV5-1 with TRBJ2-5; 9 nucleotides match TRBD1. Trimming removed 2 bases from V and 1 base from J; junction bases left unmatched: 3. Per germline, CDR1 SGHRS and CDR2 YFSETQ. The length of the CDR3 is 15 residues. This chain's CDR3 is CASSFGTGSQETQYF. The CDR3 region has the DNA TGCGCCAGCAGCTTTGGGACAGGGAGCCAAGAGACCCAGTACTTC.

The chain is built from TRBV6-2 or TRBV6-3 and TRBJ1-1; no clear D. Germline assignment: CDR1 MNHEY and CDR2 SVGEGT. Trimming cost V 0 bases and J 5 bases, with 7 bases left between them. The CDR3 loop spans 13 amino acids. The CDR3 spells CASSYSRGTEAFF. The CDR3 nucleotides read TGTGCCAGCAGTTACTCGAGAGGAACTGAAGCTTTCTTT.

J is TRBJ2-7 and V is TRBV2; 7 positions agree with TRBD1. Trimming at V came to 2 bases and at J to 0 bases, leaving 4 bases not matched to a gene. This CDR3 region has 15 residues. Germline V gene lookup returns CDR1 SNHLY and CDR2 FYNNEI. This CDR3 reads CASSERTGRSYEQYF. In DNA form, the CDR3 reads TGTGCCAGCAGTGAAAGGACAGGCCGCTCCTACGAGCAGTACTTC.

The chain recombines TRBV6-5 with TRBJ2-7; 7 nucleotides agree with TRBD1. V lost 6 bases and J lost 5; bases outside the gene matches: 4. The CDR3 totals 12 residues. Germline CDR1 is MNHEY and CDR2 is SVGAGI. CDR3 nucleotides: TGTGCCAGCAGACCCACAGGGGACGAGCAGTACTTC. It yields the protein CASRPTGDEQYF.

The chain combines TRBV11-2 with TRBJ1-2; no firm D call. The CDR3 covers 12 residues. V shed 1 base and J shed 4 bases, with 4 bases lying between them. The V gene's germline CDR1 is SGHAT and CDR2 FQNNGV. The CDR3 DNA sequence: TGTGCCAGCAGCTTAGGCGCCTATGGCTACACCTTC. Protein product: CASSLGAYGYTF.